This T cell receptor (beta chain) was documented in a study of T cell changes during pregnancy in multiple sclerosis. This CDR3 comprises 17 residues. V trimming: 4 bases; J trimming: 3 bases; junction bases outside the gene matches: 11. CDR1 and CDR2 (germline): LNHDA, SQIVND (reference sequence). Sequencing was performed with immunoSEQ multiplex PCR; in TCRdb, only in-frame clones are kept and a portion is missing. The profile shows about 44,000 clones, 80% to 90% of them singletons. The gene calls are TRBV19 and TRBJ1-5, with 8 bases fitting TRBD1. The material was CD4+ T cells from peripheral blood mononuclear cells, obtained after pregnancy. This TCR came from a female donor with multiple sclerosis, enrolled in a pregnancy study. The CDR3 is CASSTTPAGGYNQPQHF. CDR3 bases: TGTGCCAGTAGTACCACCCCTGCAGGGGGCTACAATCAGCCCCAGCATTTT. Combining the CDR3 with reference TRBV19 and TRBJ1-5 gives the whole variable domain DGGITQSPKYLFRKEGQNVTLSCEQNLNHDAMYWYRQDPGQGLRLIYYSQIVNDFQKGDIAEGYSVSREKKESFPLTVTSAQKNPTAFYLCASSTTPAGGYNQPQHFGDGTRLSIL.